A single sample is the source of the 8 T cell receptor beta chains below, sequenced in a study of blood T cell repertoires in COVID-19. TCRdb's table, derived via immunoSEQ multiplex PCR, lists solely in-frame clones and lacks some. This sample has over 250,000 clones, with approximately 90% found just once. Sequenced material: peripheral blood. These receptors all come from a woman aged 60 to 75 with acute or convalescent COVID-19.

V and J are TRBV19 and TRBJ2-7; 8 nucleotides line up with TRBD1. CDR3 length equals 14 residues. V shed 4 bases and J 2 bases; nucleotides not matched to a gene: 4. From germline, CDR1 is LNHDA and CDR2 SQIVND (reference sequence). The CDR3 protein is CASSRQGRPYEQYF. In nucleotides, the CDR3 is TGTGCCAGTAGTAGACAGGGGAGGCCCTACGAGCAGTACTTC.

This chain uses TRBV7-2 with TRBJ1-6, with D maybe TRBD1 (6 bases). Looked up from germline, CDR1 is SGHTA and CDR2 is FQGNSA. V lost 4 bases and J 7 bases, leaving 11 bases between the germline ends. This CDR3 comprises 14 residues. The CDR3 is CASSSNGQNSPLHF. The CDR3 DNA sequence: TGTGCCAGCAGCTCTAACGGACAGAATTCACCCCTCCACTTT. Together with reference TRBV7-2 and TRBJ1-6, the CDR3 gives the full variable domain: GAGVSQSPSNKVTEKGKDVELRCDPISGHTALYWYRQSLGQGLEFLIYFQGNSAPDKSGLPSDRFSAERTGGSVSTLTIQRTQQEDSAVYLCASSSNGQNSPLHFGNGTRLTVT.

The rearrangement links TRBV18 to TRBJ2-5, with 11 nucleotides matching TRBD2. J gave up 1 base and V 5 bases, and 9 bases lay outside the gene matches. This CDR3 has 17 residues. Germline CDR1 is KGHSH and CDR2 is LQKENI. The DNA of the CDR3 is TGTGCCAGCTCAGCAGTACTAGCGGGAGATACCCAAGAGACCCAGTACTTC. Amino acid sequence: CASSAVLAGDTQETQYF.

V and J are TRBV3-1 (or the pseudogene TRBV3-2) and TRBJ2-5; a weak D match, TRBD1 (7 bases). This CDR3 has 14 residues. The V end was cut by 5 bases, the J end by 5 bases, with 15 bases between. Germline V CDR1 and CDR2: LGHDT, YNNKEL (reference sequence). The CDR3 DNA reads as TGTGCCAGCAGCGGCGGGACAGAGGATGAGACCCAGTACTTC. Amino acid sequence: CASSGGTEDETQYF.

The chain employs TRBV4-3 and TRBJ1-4, with 8 bases identical to TRBD1. V shed 3 bases, J shed 10 bases, and the junction held 10 bases outside the gene matches. The CDR3 is 15 residues long. Germline lookup yields CDR1 LGHNA and CDR2 YSLEER. CDR3: CASSQGLDREGKLFF. CDR3 DNA sequence: TGCGCCAGCAGCCAGGGACTGGACAGGGAGGGAAAACTGTTTTTT.

V is TRBV10-3 and J is TRBJ2-3; D is unclear. Germline assignment: CDR1 ENHRY and CDR2 SYGVKD. This CDR3 spans 12 amino acids. The ends were cut back, 4 bases at V and 7 bases at J, with 9 bases in the middle. The DNA for the CDR3 is TGTGCCATCAGTGTAGACATACATACGCAGTATTTT. The encoded protein is CAISVDIHTQYF.

The chain combines TRBV25-1 with TRBJ1-2, with D uncertain. The CDR3 is 14 amino acids. V was cut by 5 bases and J by 4 bases, with 14 bases left in between. Germline V lookup: CDR1 MGHDK, CDR2 SYGVNS. The CDR3: CASSLEETVYGYTF. CDR3 DNA sequence: TGTGCCAGCAGTCTAGAGGAAACGGTCTATGGCTACACCTTC.

The chain combines TRBV7-3 with TRBJ2-5; 8 bases are shared with TRBD2. There are 15 residues in the CDR3. J was trimmed by 5 bases and V by 5 bases; bases with no gene match: 10. Germline V gives CDR1 SGHTA, CDR2 FQGTGA. CDR3 bases: TGTGCCAGCAGCCCTCAGCGGGGGCGGGGGGAGACCCAGTACTTC. Its protein product is CASSPQRGRGETQYF.